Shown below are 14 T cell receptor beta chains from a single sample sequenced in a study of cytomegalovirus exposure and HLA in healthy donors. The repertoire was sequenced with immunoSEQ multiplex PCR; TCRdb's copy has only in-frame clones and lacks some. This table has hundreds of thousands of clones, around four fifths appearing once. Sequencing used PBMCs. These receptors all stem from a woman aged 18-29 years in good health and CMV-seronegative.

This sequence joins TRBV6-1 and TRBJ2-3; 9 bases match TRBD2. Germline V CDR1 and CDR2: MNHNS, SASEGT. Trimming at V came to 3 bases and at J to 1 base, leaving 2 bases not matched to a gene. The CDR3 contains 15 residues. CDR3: CASSDPSGGTDTQYF. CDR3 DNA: TGTGCCAGCAGTGACCCTAGCGGGGGCACAGATACGCAGTATTTT.

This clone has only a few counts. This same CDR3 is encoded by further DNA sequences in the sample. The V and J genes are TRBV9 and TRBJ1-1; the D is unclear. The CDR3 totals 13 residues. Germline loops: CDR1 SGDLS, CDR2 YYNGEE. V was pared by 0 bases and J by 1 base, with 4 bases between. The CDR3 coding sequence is TGTGCCAGCAGCGTAGCGGGGAACACTGAAGCTTTCTTT. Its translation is CASSVAGNTEAFF.

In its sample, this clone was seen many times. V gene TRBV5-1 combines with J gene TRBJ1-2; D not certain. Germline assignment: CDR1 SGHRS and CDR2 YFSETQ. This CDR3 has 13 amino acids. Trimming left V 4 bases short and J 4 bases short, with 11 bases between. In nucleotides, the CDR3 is TGCGCCAGCAGCAATCCTGGTGGCTATGGCTACACCTTC. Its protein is CASSNPGGYGYTF.

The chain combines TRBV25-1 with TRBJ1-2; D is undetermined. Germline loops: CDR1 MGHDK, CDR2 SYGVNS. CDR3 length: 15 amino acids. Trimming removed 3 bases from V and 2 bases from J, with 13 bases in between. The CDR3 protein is CASSDGRDPNYGYTF. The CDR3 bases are TGTGCCAGCAGTGACGGGAGGGATCCAAACTATGGCTACACCTTC.

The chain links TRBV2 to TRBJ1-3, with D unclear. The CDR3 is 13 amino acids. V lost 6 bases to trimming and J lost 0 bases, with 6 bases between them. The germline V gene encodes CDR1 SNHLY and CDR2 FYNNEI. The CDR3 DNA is TGTGCCAGCAGCCGGGACTCTGGAAACACCATATATTTT. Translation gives CASSRDSGNTIYF.

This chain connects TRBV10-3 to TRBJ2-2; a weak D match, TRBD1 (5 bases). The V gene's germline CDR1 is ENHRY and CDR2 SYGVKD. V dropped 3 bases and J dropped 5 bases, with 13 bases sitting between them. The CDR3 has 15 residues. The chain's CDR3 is CAISDSKGNTGELFF. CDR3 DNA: TGTGCCATCAGTGACTCGAAGGGGAATACCGGGGAGCTGTTTTTT.

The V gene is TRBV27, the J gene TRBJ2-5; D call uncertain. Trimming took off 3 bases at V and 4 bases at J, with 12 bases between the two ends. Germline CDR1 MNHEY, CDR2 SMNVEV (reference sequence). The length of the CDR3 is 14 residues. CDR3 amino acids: CASSLGLGGETQYF. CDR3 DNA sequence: TGTGCCAGCAGTTTGGGTCTGGGTGGAGAGACCCAGTACTTC.

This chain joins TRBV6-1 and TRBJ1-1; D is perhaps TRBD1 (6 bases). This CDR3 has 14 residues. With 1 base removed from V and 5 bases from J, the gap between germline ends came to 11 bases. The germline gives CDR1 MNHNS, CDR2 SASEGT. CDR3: CASSEEAGVTEAFF. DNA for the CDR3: TGTGCCAGCAGTGAAGAGGCAGGGGTGACTGAAGCTTTCTTT.

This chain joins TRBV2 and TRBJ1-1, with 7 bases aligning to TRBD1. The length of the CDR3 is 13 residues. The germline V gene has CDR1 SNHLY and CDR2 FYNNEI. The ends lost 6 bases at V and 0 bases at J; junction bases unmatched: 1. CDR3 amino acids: CASRTGVNTEAFF. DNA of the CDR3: TGTGCCAGCAGAACAGGGGTGAACACTGAAGCTTTCTTT. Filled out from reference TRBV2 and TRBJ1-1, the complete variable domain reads EPEVTQTPSHQVTQMGQEVILRCVPISNHLYFYWYRQILGQKVEFLVSFYNNEISEKSEIFDDQFSVERPDGSNFTLKIRSTKLEDSAMYFCASRTGVNTEAFFGQGTRLTVV.

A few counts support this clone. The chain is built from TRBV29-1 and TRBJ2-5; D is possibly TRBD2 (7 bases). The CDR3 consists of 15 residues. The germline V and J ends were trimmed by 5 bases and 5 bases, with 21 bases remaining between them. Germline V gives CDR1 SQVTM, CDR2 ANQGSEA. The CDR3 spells CSVTFRGAPPETQYF. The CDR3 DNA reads TGCAGCGTTACGTTCCGGGGGGCGCCTCCGGAGACCCAGTACTTC.

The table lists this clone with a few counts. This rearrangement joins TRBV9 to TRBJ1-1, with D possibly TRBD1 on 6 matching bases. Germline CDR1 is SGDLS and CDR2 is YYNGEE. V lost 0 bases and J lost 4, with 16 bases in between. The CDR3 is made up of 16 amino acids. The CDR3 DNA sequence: TGTGCCAGCAGCGTAGCAGGCACAGGGTCCGGCACTGAAGCTTTCTTT. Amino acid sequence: CASSVAGTGSGTEAFF. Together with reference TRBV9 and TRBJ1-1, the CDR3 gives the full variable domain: DSGVTQTPKHLITATGQRVTLRCSPRSGDLSVYWYQQSLDQGLQFLIQYYNGEERAKGNILERFSAQQFPDLHSELNLSSLELGDSALYFCASSVAGTGSGTEAFFGQGTRLTVV.

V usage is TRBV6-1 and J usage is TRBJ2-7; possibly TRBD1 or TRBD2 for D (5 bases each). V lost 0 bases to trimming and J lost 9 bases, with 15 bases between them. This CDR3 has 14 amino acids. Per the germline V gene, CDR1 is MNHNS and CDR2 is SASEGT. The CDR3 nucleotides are TGTGCCAGCAGTGAAGCGGGACCGGTATTAGTGCAGTACTTC. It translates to CASSEAGPVLVQYF.

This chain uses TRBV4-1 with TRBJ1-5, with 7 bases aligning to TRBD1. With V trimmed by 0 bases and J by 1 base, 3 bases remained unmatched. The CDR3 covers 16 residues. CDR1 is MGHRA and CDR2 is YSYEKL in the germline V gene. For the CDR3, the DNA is TGCGCCAGCAGCCAAGATCCGGGACAGAGCAATCAGCCCCAGCATTTT. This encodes CASSQDPGQSNQPQHF.

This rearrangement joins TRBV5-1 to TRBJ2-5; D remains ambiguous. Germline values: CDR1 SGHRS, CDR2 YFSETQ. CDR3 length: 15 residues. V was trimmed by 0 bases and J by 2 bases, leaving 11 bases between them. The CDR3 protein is CASSLAPGLQETQYF. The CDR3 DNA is TGCGCCAGCAGCTTGGCCCCGGGCTTACAAGAGACCCAGTACTTC.